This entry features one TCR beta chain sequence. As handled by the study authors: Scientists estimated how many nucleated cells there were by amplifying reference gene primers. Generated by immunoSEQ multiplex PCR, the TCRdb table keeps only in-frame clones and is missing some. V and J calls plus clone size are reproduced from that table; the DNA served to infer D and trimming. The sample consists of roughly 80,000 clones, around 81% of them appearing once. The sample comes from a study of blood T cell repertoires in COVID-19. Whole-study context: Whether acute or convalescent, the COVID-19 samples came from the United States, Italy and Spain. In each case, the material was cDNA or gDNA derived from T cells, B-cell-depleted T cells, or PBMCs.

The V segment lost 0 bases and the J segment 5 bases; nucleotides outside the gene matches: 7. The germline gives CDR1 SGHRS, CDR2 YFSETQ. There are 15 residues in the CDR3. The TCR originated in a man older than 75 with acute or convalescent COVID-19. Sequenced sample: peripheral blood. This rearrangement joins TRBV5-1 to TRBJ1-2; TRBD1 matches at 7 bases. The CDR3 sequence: CASSLATGVGYGYTF. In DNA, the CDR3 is TGCGCCAGCAGCTTGGCAACAGGGGTGGGGTATGGCTACACCTTC.